Listed here are 27 T cell receptor beta chains from one sample, sequenced in a study of cytomegalovirus exposure and HLA in healthy donors. Both 60 Vbeta primers and 13 Jbeta primers went into the PCR. Libraries were prepared by immunoSEQ multiplex PCR; TCRdb keeps only in-frame clonotypes and omits some of them. The table records over 200,000 clones, 82% of them present only once. The specimen sequenced was PBMCs. Every receptor here comes from a man in his forties in good health and CMV-seropositive.

The V and J genes are TRBV29-1 and TRBJ2-7; D is unclear. There are 14 residues in the CDR3. Germline CDR1 is SQVTM and CDR2 is ANQGSEA. The V end was cut by 4 bases, the J end by 0 bases, with 13 bases between. The CDR3 sequence is CSVVCLSDSYEQYV. In DNA form, the CDR3 reads TGCAGCGTTGTTTGCCTATCTGACTCCTACGAGCAGTACGTC.

The V gene is TRBV7-2, the J gene TRBJ2-7, with 10 nucleotides matching TRBD2. The trim removed 1 base at V and 5 bases at J, leaving 5 bases unmatched. The CDR3 contains 15 residues. Germline CDR1 reads SGHTA; CDR2 reads FQGNSA. The chain's CDR3 is CASSLGVAGGHEQYV. For the CDR3, the DNA is TGTGCCAGCAGCTTAGGAGTAGCGGGAGGCCACGAGCAGTACGTC.

The chain links TRBV18 to TRBJ1-1, with 7 bases matching TRBD1. Germline CDR1 KGHSH, CDR2 LQKENI. Trimming cost V 6 bases and J 5 bases; bases outside gene matches: 6. The CDR3 is 13 amino acids. CDR3 DNA sequence: TGTGCCAGCTCTCAGGGGGTTGAGACTGAAGCTTTCTTT. This encodes CASSQGVETEAFF.

In this sample, this clone turned up once. The genes are TRBV10-2 and TRBJ2-1; 8 nucleotides line up with TRBD2. The germline V gene has CDR1 WSHSY and CDR2 SAAADI. Trimming removed 5 bases from V and 7 bases from J; junction bases left unmatched: 10. The CDR3 runs to 15 residues. The CDR3 DNA sequence: TGCGCCAGCAGTCTACTAGCGGCCTGGGGGAATGAGCAGTTCTTC. Translating gives CASSLLAAWGNEQFF.

This chain links TRBV7-2 with TRBJ2-1; D may be TRBD2 (6 bases). The CDR3 totals 16 residues. V was clipped by 1 base and J by 0 bases, with 10 bases between them. The V gene's germline CDR1 is SGHTA and CDR2 FQGNSA. The CDR3 DNA follows: TGTGCCAGCAGCTTAGGGGCGGGGAGCTCCTACAATGAGCAGTTCTTC. Translated, it gives CASSLGAGSSYNEQFF.

The chain uses TRBV29-1 and TRBJ1-1; 8 nucleotides align to TRBD1. CDR1 is SQVTM, CDR2 ANQGSEA, per germline. The CDR3 spans 12 residues. V lost 7 bases and J lost 5; bases outside the gene matches: 6. The CDR3 DNA reads TGCAGCGCCGGACAGGGCGGGACTGAAGCTTTCTTT. Translated, it gives CSAGQGGTEAFF.

V is TRBV4-1 and J is TRBJ1-1, with no clear D. CDR1 is MGHRA and CDR2 is YSYEKL in the germline V gene. The CDR3 contains 13 residues. Trimming shortened V by 1 base and J by 5 bases, and 8 bases separated the two germline ends. CDR3 in amino acids: CASSQGMRTEAFF. In DNA form, the CDR3 reads TGCGCCAGCAGCCAAGGAATGCGGACTGAAGCTTTCTTT.

The genes are TRBV5-1 and TRBJ2-5; 11 nucleotides agree with TRBD2. The CDR3 runs 16 residues. The germline V gene encodes CDR1 SGHRS and CDR2 YFSETQ. V gave up 0 bases and J gave up 1 base; unmatched junction bases: 2. CDR3 sequence (DNA): TGCGCCAGCAGCTTGGTAGCGGGAGGGCCCCAAGAGACCCAGTACTTC. Amino acid sequence: CASSLVAGGPQETQYF. The full variable domain, with the rest looked up from reference TRBV5-1 and TRBJ2-5, is KAGVTQTPRYLIKTRGQQVTLSCSPISGHRSVSWYQQTPGQGLQFLFEYFSETQRNKGNFPGRFSGRQFSNSRSEMNVSTLELGDSALYLCASSLVAGGPQETQYFGPGTRLLVL.

The chain links TRBV6-6 to TRBJ1-1; tentatively, D is TRBD1 (5 bases). With 5 bases removed from V and 10 bases from J, the gap between germline ends came to 11 bases. The CDR3 loop spans 11 amino acids. Germline CDR1 reads MNHNY; CDR2 reads SVGAGI (reference sequence). The CDR3 DNA is TGTGCCAGCAGTGCGACAGTGGGAGCTTTCTTT. It specifies CASSATVGAFF.

This rearrangement joins TRBV6-1 to TRBJ2-7, with D possibly matching TRBD1 (7 bases). The V gene lost 2 bases and the J gene lost 3 bases, with 14 bases spanning the gap. CDR3 length: 15 residues. Germline assignment: CDR1 MNHNS and CDR2 SASEGT. As DNA, the CDR3 is TGTGCCAGCAGTGAACCAGGGGGGAAAAACTACGAGCAGTACGTC. Protein product: CASSEPGGKNYEQYV.

The V and J genes are TRBV19 and TRBJ2-7; perhaps TRBD1 as D (6 bases). The CDR3 is 15 residues long. V lost 8 bases and J lost 0, with 17 bases in between. CDR1 LNHDA and CDR2 SQIVND come from the germline V gene (reference sequence). CDR3 nucleotide sequence: TGTGCCAGTGGGAACAGGGCGATTTGCTCCTACGAGCAGTACGTC. Residues: CASGNRAICSYEQYV.

The CDR3, as DNA: TGTGCCAGCAGCACCTATTCGGGGGAGGAGGAGACCCAGTACTTC. Translated: CASSTYSGEEETQYF. This sequence joins TRBV11-2 and TRBJ2-5, with D possibly matching TRBD2 (6 bases). CDR3 length equals 15 residues. The germline V gene encodes CDR1 SGHAT and CDR2 FQNNGV. V gave up 5 bases and J gave up 5 bases, with 18 bases separating them.

The genes are TRBV30 and TRBJ1-5, with D unclear. The CDR3 is 15 residues long. CDR1 is GTSNPN and CDR2 is SVGIG in the germline V gene (reference sequence). The V end lost 0 bases, the J end lost 1 base, and 10 bases lay between the germline ends. The CDR3 reads CAWSVKGGSNQPQHF. CDR3 coding DNA: TGTGCCTGGAGTGTAAAAGGAGGGAGCAATCAGCCCCAGCATTTT.

V and J are TRBV5-1 and TRBJ2-1; D is undetermined. Trimming shortened V by 1 base and J by 2 bases, and 7 bases separated the two germline ends. The CDR3 spans 14 residues. CDR1 SGHRS and CDR2 YFSETQ come from the germline V gene. The CDR3 DNA reads TGCGCCAGCAGCTTGCAAACAACCTACAATGAGCAGTTCTTC. Encoded protein: CASSLQTTYNEQFF.

The rearrangement uses TRBV2 and TRBJ1-6, with 9 bases aligning to TRBD1. There are 15 residues in the CDR3. The ends lost 1 base at V and 9 bases at J; junction bases unmatched: 4. Looked up from germline, CDR1 is SNHLY and CDR2 is FYNNEI. CDR3 nucleotides: TGTGCCAGCAGTGAAGTGACAGGGGGTGGTTCACCCCTCCACTTT. The encoded protein is CASSEVTGGGSPLHF.

V is TRBV19 and J is TRBJ1-1, with a tentative D call TRBD1 (5 bases). CDR1 and CDR2 (germline): LNHDA, SQIVND (reference sequence). The V and J ends lost 2 bases and 5 bases respectively, with 15 bases between them. CDR3 size: 15 residues. The CDR3 sequence is CASSIPGGRRTEAFF. CDR3 sequence (DNA): TGTGCCAGTAGTATACCGGGGGGAAGGAGGACTGAAGCTTTCTTT.

The chain is built from TRBV6-5 and TRBJ1-1; a weak D match, TRBD1 (6 bases). The CDR3 is made up of 13 amino acids. The germline CDR1 and CDR2 sequences are MNHEY and SVGAGI. V lost 6 bases and J lost 1, with 9 bases in between. The CDR3 DNA is TGTGCCAGCAGACCACAGGGGAACACTGAAGCTTTCTTT. Protein product: CASRPQGNTEAFF.

The chain couples TRBV5-1 to TRBJ2-3; 11 bases match TRBD2. Germline values: CDR1 SGHRS, CDR2 YFSETQ. V was clipped by 4 bases and J by 3 bases; unmatched bases: 4. The CDR3 is made up of 15 amino acids. The CDR3 here is CASSEGLAATDTQYF. CDR3 bases: TGCGCCAGCAGCGAGGGACTAGCGGCTACAGATACGCAGTATTTT.

The chain links TRBV7-2 to TRBJ1-5, with 7 bases matching TRBD1. The germline V gene has CDR1 SGHTA and CDR2 FQGNSA. Trimming removed 3 bases from V and 0 bases from J; junction bases left unmatched: 11. The CDR3 is made up of 18 amino acids. This CDR3 reads CASSLWGTVSYSNQPQHF. As DNA, the CDR3 is TGTGCCAGCAGCTTGTGGGGGACAGTGAGTTATAGCAATCAGCCCCAGCATTTT.

This clone was observed a single time. The chain carries TRBV29-1 and TRBJ1-2; 9 bases agree with TRBD1. V lost 1 base and J lost 5; bases outside the gene matches: 8. The V gene's germline CDR1 is SQVTM and CDR2 ANQGSEA. The CDR3 runs 15 residues. DNA for the CDR3: TGCAGCGTTGAAGGATGGGGACAGGGATCTTATGGCTACACCTTC. Protein sequence: CSVEGWGQGSYGYTF.

The chain recombines TRBV30 with TRBJ1-5; D unclear. From germline, CDR1 is GTSNPN and CDR2 SVGIG (reference sequence). Trimming removed 0 bases at V and 1 base at J, with 10 bases between. CDR3 size: 15 residues. This chain's CDR3 is CAWSVGLLSNQPQHF. Here the CDR3 DNA reads TGTGCCTGGAGTGTAGGACTGTTAAGCAATCAGCCCCAGCATTTT.

The chain employs TRBV7-8 and TRBJ1-5; TRBD1 matches 9 bases. The germline gives CDR1 SGHVS, CDR2 FQNEAQ. Trimming cost V 5 bases and J 8 bases; bases outside gene matches: 7. This CDR3 region has 14 residues. This chain's CDR3 is CASSTGQGIEPQHF. The DNA for the CDR3 is TGTGCCAGCAGCACCGGACAGGGGATAGAGCCCCAGCATTTT.

This sequence joins TRBV11-3 and TRBJ2-3; 8 bases fit TRBD1. Germline values: CDR1 SGHNT, CDR2 YENEEA. CDR3 length: 17 amino acids. Losses at the gene ends were 4 bases for V and 2 bases for J; bases not matched to a gene: 11. CDR3 DNA: TGTGCCAGCAGCTCTCCCCCCGGGACAGGCGTCACAGATACGCAGTATTTT. Translation gives CASSSPPGTGVTDTQYF.

The chain recombines TRBV28 with TRBJ2-1, with 10 bases aligning to TRBD2. The CDR3 loop spans 17 amino acids. After removal of 4 bases from V and 7 bases from J, the junction contained 13 bases not matched to a gene. In germline, CDR1 is MDHEN, CDR2 SYDVKM. CDR3 nucleotide sequence: TGTGCCAGCAGTTATGGGACTAGCGCTTGGTCGGGGAATGAGCAGTTCTTC. It translates to CASSYGTSAWSGNEQFF.

This clone was seen more than once but under ten times. This rearrangement joins TRBV6-5 to TRBJ2-2; 7 bases match TRBD1. The germline gives CDR1 MNHEY, CDR2 SVGAGI. V gave up 6 bases and J gave up 6 bases; unmatched junction bases: 7. The CDR3 is 14 residues long. CDR3 sequence (DNA): TGTGCCAGCAGCCCCGGACAGGTTTCCGGGGAGCTGTTTTTT. Its translation: CASSPGQVSGELFF.

This chain links TRBV11-2 with TRBJ1-2; 9 bases map to TRBD1. Unmatched junction bases numbered 7, after V lost 0 bases and J lost 8 bases. Germline CDR1 is SGHAT and CDR2 is FQNNGV. CDR3 length: 15 amino acids. The CDR3 region is CASSLDPVQGAGYTF. Written as DNA, the CDR3 is TGTGCCAGCAGCTTAGATCCGGTACAGGGGGCCGGCTACACCTTC.

This rearrangement joins TRBV5-6 to TRBJ1-5, with 9 bases matching TRBD1. After removal of 4 bases from V and 2 bases from J, the junction contained 10 bases not matched to a gene. The CDR3 extends over 17 amino acids. The germline gives CDR1 SGHDT, CDR2 YYEEEE. The CDR3 DNA reads TGTGCCAGCAGCCGGGGAGGGGACAGGGAAGGCAATCAGCCCCAGCATTTT. Amino acids: CASSRGGDREGNQPQHF.